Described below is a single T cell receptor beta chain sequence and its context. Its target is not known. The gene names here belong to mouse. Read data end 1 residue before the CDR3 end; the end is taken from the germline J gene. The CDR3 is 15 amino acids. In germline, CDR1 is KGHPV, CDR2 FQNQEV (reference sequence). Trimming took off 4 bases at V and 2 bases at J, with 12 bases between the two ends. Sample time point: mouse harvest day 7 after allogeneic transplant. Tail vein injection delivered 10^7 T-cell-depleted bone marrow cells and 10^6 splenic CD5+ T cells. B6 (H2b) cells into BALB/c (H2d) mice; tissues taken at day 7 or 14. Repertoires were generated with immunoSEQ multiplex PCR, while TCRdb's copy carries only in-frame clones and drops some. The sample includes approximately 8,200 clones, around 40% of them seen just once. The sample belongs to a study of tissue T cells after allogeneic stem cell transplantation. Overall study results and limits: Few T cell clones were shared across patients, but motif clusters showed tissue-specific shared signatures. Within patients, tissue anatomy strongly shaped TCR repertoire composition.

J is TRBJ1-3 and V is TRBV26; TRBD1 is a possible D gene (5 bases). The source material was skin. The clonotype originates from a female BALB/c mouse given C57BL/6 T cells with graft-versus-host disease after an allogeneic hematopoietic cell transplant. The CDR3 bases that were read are TGTGCCAGCAGTCCACCCGGGACTGCTGGAAATACGCTCTAT. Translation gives CASSPPGTAGNTLY. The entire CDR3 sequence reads CASSPPGTAGNTLYF.